Listed below are T cell receptor beta chains from one sample, sequenced in a study of OX40 agonist ivuxolimab in advanced cancers. Here immunoSEQ multiplex PCR was the method, and the copy in TCRdb shows in-frame clones only, minus some. The sample has more than 65,000 clones; around 80% are singletons. This sample comprised CD4+ or CD8+ T cells sorted from blood, obtained in a trial of the OX40 agonist ivuxolimab. The receptor source for this set is an adult with an advanced solid tumor such as melanoma, head and neck, liver or kidney cancer. The CDR3 runs from the conserved cysteine through the conserved F or W. A D gene is named only where the DNA matches it firmly. Some rows have no size entry. The others give once, few or many, or a class for an expanded clone.

v_call: TRBV4-1
d_call: TRBD1
clone_size: .
j_call: TRBJ1-5
cdr3_nt: TGCGCCAGCAGCCAAACACAGGGGATGGGCAATCAGCCCCAGCATTTT
cdr3_aa: CASSQTQGMGNQPQHF

v_call: TRBV5-1
d_call: .
clone_size: .
j_call: TRBJ2-5
cdr3_nt: TGCGCCAGCAGCTTCACCACCGCGTGGAGAGAGACCCAGTACTTC
cdr3_aa: CASSFTTAWRETQYF

v_call: TRBV6-1
d_call: .
clone_size: .
j_call: TRBJ1-5
cdr3_nt: TGTGCCAGCAGTGAACCCCCTTCCGGGGACCAGCCCCAGCATTTT
cdr3_aa: CASSEPPSGDQPQHF

v_call: TRBV4-1
d_call: TRBD1
clone_size: few
j_call: TRBJ1-5
cdr3_nt: TGCGCCAGCAGCCAAATCGGGGGACAGGGGAAACGATATCAGCCCCAGCATTTT
cdr3_aa: CASSQIGGQGKRYQPQHF

v_call: TRBV6-1
d_call: .
clone_size: .
j_call: TRBJ1-5
cdr3_nt: TGTGCCAGCAGTGCCTCGGGACAAGGAGATCAGCCCCAGCATTTT
cdr3_aa: CASSASGQGDQPQHF

v_call: TRBV29-1
d_call: TRBD1
clone_size: .
j_call: TRBJ1-2
cdr3_nt: TGCAGCGTGGGACAGGCGGTTAACTATGGCTACACCTTC
cdr3_aa: CSVGQAVNYGYTF

v_call: TRBV2
d_call: .
clone_size: once
j_call: TRBJ1-5
cdr3_nt: TGTGCCAGCAGCCTAGAGGGTACGGGCAATCAGCCCCAGCATTTT
cdr3_aa: CASSLEGTGNQPQHF

v_call: TRBV6-5
d_call: .
clone_size: .
j_call: TRBJ2-3
cdr3_nt: TGTGCCAGCAGCCAAAATCCCCCTCCATCAGATACGCAGTATTTT
cdr3_aa: CASSQNPPPSDTQYF

v_call: TRBV5-1
d_call: .
clone_size: few
j_call: TRBJ1-1
cdr3_nt: TGCGCCAGCAGCTTAGAGCCCGACAGGAACACTGAAGCTTTCTTT
cdr3_aa: CASSLEPDRNTEAFF

v_call: TRBV6-6
d_call: .
clone_size: .
j_call: TRBJ1-4
cdr3_nt: TGTGCCAGCCTAAAGGACCAGGTTAATGAAAAACTGTTTTTT
cdr3_aa: CASLKDQVNEKLFF

v_call: TRBV30
d_call: .
clone_size: .
j_call: TRBJ2-7
cdr3_nt: TGTGCCTGGAGTAAGGCCCGACCGGGGCAGTACTTC
cdr3_aa: CAWSKARPGQYF

v_call: TRBV6-5
d_call: TRBD1
clone_size: .
j_call: TRBJ1-1
cdr3_nt: TGTGCCAGCAGTGGCGACAGGGATTTCTTT
cdr3_aa: CASSGDRDFF

v_call: TRBV7-2
d_call: .
clone_size: .
j_call: TRBJ1-6
cdr3_nt: TGTGCCAGCAGACCGCTCCTCGGTGGGAGCTCCTATAATTCACCCCTCCACTTT
cdr3_aa: CASRPLLGGSSYNSPLHF

v_call: TRBV19
d_call: TRBD1
clone_size: .
j_call: TRBJ2-3
cdr3_nt: TGTGCCAGTAGTATTGGGGACAGGGCTACGCAGTATTTT
cdr3_aa: CASSIGDRATQYF

v_call: TRBV13
d_call: TRBD2
clone_size: .
j_call: TRBJ2-1
cdr3_nt: TGTGCCAGCAGCTCGGGACTAGCGGGAGATGAGCAGTTCTTC
cdr3_aa: CASSSGLAGDEQFF

v_call: TRBV9
d_call: TRBD1
clone_size: .
j_call: TRBJ1-1
cdr3_nt: TGTGCCAGCAGCGCCCTAGCCAGGGGGGGGAACACTGAAGCTTTCTTT
cdr3_aa: CASSALARGGNTEAFF

v_call: TRBV18
d_call: .
clone_size: .
j_call: TRBJ2-5
cdr3_nt: TGTGCCAGCTCACTTGGCACTACGACACCAGAGACCCAGTACTTC
cdr3_aa: CASSLGTTTPETQYF

v_call: TRBV27
d_call: TRBD2
clone_size: .
j_call: TRBJ2-1
cdr3_nt: TGTGCCAGCAGTACCCCGGGACTAGGGCCTAACAATGAGCAGTTCTTC
cdr3_aa: CASSTPGLGPNNEQFF

v_call: TRBV11-3
d_call: TRBD2
clone_size: .
j_call: TRBJ2-1
cdr3_nt: TGTGCCAGCAGCCCGGGCCTAGCGGGAGGCGCCTACAATGAGCAGTTCTTC
cdr3_aa: CASSPGLAGGAYNEQFF

v_call: TRBV7-9
d_call: TRBD1
clone_size: few
j_call: TRBJ1-1
cdr3_nt: TGTGCCAGCAGCCTTCGACAGGGGAACACTGAAGCTTTCTTT
cdr3_aa: CASSLRQGNTEAFF

v_call: TRBV19
d_call: .
clone_size: .
j_call: TRBJ2-1
cdr3_nt: TGTGCCAGTACCCGCCGGACTTACGTTGGTAGAAACTCCTACAATGAGCAGTTCTTC
cdr3_aa: CASTRRTYVGRNSYNEQFF

v_call: TRBV19
d_call: .
clone_size: .
j_call: TRBJ1-5
cdr3_nt: TGTGCCAGTAGTATAAAGAACGGAAATCAGCCCCAGCATTTT
cdr3_aa: CASSIKNGNQPQHF

v_call: TRBV29-1
d_call: .
clone_size: .
j_call: TRBJ1-1
cdr3_nt: TGCAGCGTTGTTCAAGGGAACACTGAAGCTTTCTTT
cdr3_aa: CSVVQGNTEAFF